The 13 T cell receptor beta chains below all came from one sample that was sequenced in a study of T cells in Graves' hyperthyroidism and ophthalmopathy. Amplified regions were TCR beta CDR3 sequences from RNA transcripts. The HTBI set primed first-round TCR CDR3 RT-PCR. TCRdb used MiXCR to reprocess the multiplex PCR reads, holding one entry per CDR3 protein. Among roughly 420,000 distinct CDR3 sequences listed, 15% to 19% were seen once. The sequencing input was blood. These TCRs come from a woman aged 18-29 years with Graves' hyperthyroidism.

In its sample, this clonotype was seen many times. V and J are TRBV3-1 and TRBJ1-1, with D hard to call. CDR1 and CDR2 from the germline V gene are LGHDT and YNNKEL (reference sequence). The length of the CDR3 is 16 residues. Deletions cut 0 bases from V and 1 base from J, with 12 bases between. This CDR3 reads CASSQEVGIGNTEAFF. The CDR3 nucleotides read TGTGCCAGCAGCCAAGAGGTGGGGATAGGGAACACTGAAGCTTTCTTT.

This clonotype was seen many times. The chain employs TRBV15 and TRBJ2-3; TRBD2 agrees at 10 bases. J lost 3 bases, V lost 1 base, and 13 bases had no gene match. This CDR3 comprises 19 residues. Germline loops: CDR1 LNHNV, CDR2 YYDKDF (reference sequence). The CDR3 reads CATSRVFLAGDGETDTQYF. CDR3 sequence (DNA): TGTGCCACCAGCAGAGTTTTCCTAGCGGGAGACGGGGAAACAGATACGCAGTATTTT.

This clonotype appeared many times. The chain uses TRBV20-1 and TRBJ2-5; TRBD2 matches 11 bases. Germline values: CDR1 DFQATT, CDR2 SNEGSKA (reference sequence). The ends lost 5 bases at V and 5 bases at J; junction bases unmatched: 7. This CDR3 has 14 amino acids. The CDR3 reads CSAPTSGGRETQYF. The CDR3 nucleotides are TGCAGTGCTCCTACTAGCGGGGGACGGGAGACCCAGTACTTC.

This clonotype was seen a handful of times. The J gene is TRBJ1-1, the V gene TRBV27, with D possibly TRBD1 on 5 matching bases. Trimming removed 5 bases from V and 10 bases from J, with 23 bases in between. This CDR3 has 15 amino acids. Germline loops: CDR1 MNHEY, CDR2 SMNVEV (reference sequence). DNA of the CDR3: TGTGCCAGCAGTGCTACAGGCGTTCAAGGTTTAAGAGCTTTCTTT. It encodes CASSATGVQGLRAFF.

This sequence joins TRBV4-3 and TRBJ1-2, with 7 bases fitting TRBD1. V lost 0 bases, J lost 2 bases, and 3 bases stayed unmatched. CDR3 length: 15 amino acids. Germline CDR1 LGHNA, CDR2 YSLEER. For the CDR3, the DNA is TGCGCCAGCAGCCAAGACTTGACAGGGAACTATGGCTACACCTTC. Translating it yields CASSQDLTGNYGYTF.

The sample holds a few counts of this clonotype. The chain couples TRBV3-1 to TRBJ1-5, with D perhaps matching TRBD1 (5 bases). The germline CDR1 and CDR2 sequences are LGHDT and YNNKEL (reference sequence). V lost 7 bases and J 5 bases, leaving 12 bases between the germline ends. This CDR3 contains 13 residues. The CDR3 DNA reads as TGTGCCAGCACCGACAGCGGTTATCAGCCCCAGCATTTT. Translated, it gives CASTDSGYQPQHF. Supplemented by reference TRBV3-1 and TRBJ1-5, the full variable domain reads DTAVSQTPKYLVTQMGNDKSIKCEQNLGHDTMYWYKQDSKKFLKIMFSYNNKELIINETVPNRFSPKSPDKAHLNLHINSLELGDSAVYFCASTDSGYQPQHFGDGTRLSIL.

This clonotype appeared many times. The rearrangement links TRBV11-2 to TRBJ2-5; unclear D gene. Germline values: CDR1 SGHAT, CDR2 FQNNGV. The V end was cut by 1 base, the J end by 2 bases, with 11 bases between. The CDR3 runs to 15 residues. The CDR3 spells CASSLVTQFQETQYF. For the CDR3, the DNA is TGTGCCAGCAGCTTAGTGACACAGTTTCAAGAGACCCAGTACTTC.

With regard to this clonotype: Its ends do not fully match the called genes, so a read error is possible. J is TRBJ2-1 and V is TRBV6-4, with D tentatively TRBD1 or TRBD2 (6 bases each). This CDR3 has 15 amino acids. Germline V gene data show CDR1 as MRHNA and CDR2 as SNTAGT. CDR3 sequence (DNA): TGTGCCAGCAGTGACTCGAGTCCCGGGGGCAATGGGCAGTTCTTC. This sequence encodes CASSDSSPGGNGQFF.

This clonotype was counted at least ten times. J is TRBJ2-1 and V is TRBV18, with 10 nucleotides matching TRBD2. The germline gives CDR1 KGHSH, CDR2 LQKENI. V gave up 3 bases and J gave up 7 bases; unmatched junction bases: 6. CDR3 length: 15 amino acids. CDR3 DNA: TGTGCCAGCTCACCCCGGGTTAGCGGGGGGAATGAGCAGTTCTTC. Residues: CASSPRVSGGNEQFF.

The rearrangement uses TRBV13 and TRBJ2-2; 10 nucleotides match TRBD2. The V segment lost 2 bases and the J segment 5 bases; nucleotides outside the gene matches: 8. In germline, CDR1 is PRHDT, CDR2 FYEKMQ (reference sequence). The CDR3 is 17 residues long. The CDR3 sequence: CASSLLGGTSVTGELFF. Here the CDR3 DNA reads TGTGCCAGCAGCTTATTAGGGGGGACTAGCGTGACCGGGGAGCTGTTTTTT.

This clonotype was detected a few times. V gene TRBV20-1 combines with J gene TRBJ2-3; D possibly corresponds to TRBD2 (7 bases). Trimming took off 3 bases at V and 4 bases at J, with 14 bases between the two ends. This CDR3 contains 14 residues. Germline assignment: CDR1 DFQATT and CDR2 SNEGSKA (reference sequence). CDR3 DNA: TGCAGTGCTAGGGGATCGGGGGGCGCAGATACGCAGTATTTT. Translation: CSARGSGGADTQYF.

This clonotype has at least ten counts. V and J are TRBV6-6 and TRBJ2-2; 7 nucleotides agree with TRBD1. The ends lost 0 bases at V and 1 base at J; junction bases unmatched: 2. This CDR3 has 16 amino acids. Per the germline V gene, CDR1 is MNHNY and CDR2 is SVGAGI (reference sequence). As DNA, the CDR3 is TGTGCCAGCAGTTACTCGACAGGGATGAACACCGGGGAGCTGTTTTTT. Protein: CASSYSTGMNTGELFF.

Ten or more counts support this clonotype. The chain links TRBV29-1 to TRBJ2-1, with D perhaps TRBD1 (6 bases). Trimming took 4 bases from V and 3 from J, leaving 13 bases between them. This CDR3 has 14 amino acids. CDR1 is SQVTM and CDR2 is ANQGSEA in the germline V gene. For the CDR3, the DNA is TGCAGCGTTGGTGTAGGGGGAGACTACAATGAGCAGTTCTTC. Protein product: CSVGVGGDYNEQFF.